This is a list of T cell receptor beta chains from one sample in a study of blood T cell repertoires in COVID-19. Repertoires were generated with immunoSEQ multiplex PCR, while TCRdb's copy carries only in-frame clones and drops some. The sample holds roughly 260,000 clones, more than 85% seen once. The sample comprised peripheral blood. Receptors were obtained from a person aged 18-30 years with COVID-19, enrolled during active disease. Each CDR3 is given with its conserved first and last residue. The order of the fields is clone size, J gene, V gene, D gene, CDR3 DNA, CDR3 protein. A D gene is named only where the DNA matches it firmly. Clone size is given for some rows only: seen once, a few or many times, or a class if the clone is expanded.

clone_size: NA
j_call: TRBJ2-7
v_call: TRBV12-3/TRBV12-4
d_call: NA
cdr3_nt: TGTGCCAGCAGACCCGGGGGTCCCTACGAGCAGTACTTC
cdr3_aa: CASRPGGPYEQYF

clone_size: once
j_call: TRBJ2-3
v_call: TRBV28
d_call: TRBD2
cdr3_nt: TGTGCCAGCGGGATGATGTGGACTAGCGGTATCCCATTTTACACAGATACGCAGTATTTT
cdr3_aa: CASGMMWTSGIPFYTDTQYF

clone_size: NA
j_call: TRBJ2-3
v_call: TRBV27
d_call: TRBD1
cdr3_nt: TGTGCCAGCAGTTTATCGGGGACAGTATCCACAGATACGCAGTATTTT
cdr3_aa: CASSLSGTVSTDTQYF

clone_size: NA
j_call: TRBJ1-6
v_call: TRBV5-4
d_call: NA
cdr3_nt: TGTGCCAGCAGCTCCAGGGGCGGAGTTAATTCACCCCTCCACTTT
cdr3_aa: CASSSRGGVNSPLHF

clone_size: NA
j_call: TRBJ1-2
v_call: TRBV9
d_call: NA
cdr3_nt: TGTGCCAGCAGCGTAGCCCCCTCCGGGGGATATGGCTACACCTTC
cdr3_aa: CASSVAPSGGYGYTF

clone_size: NA
j_call: TRBJ2-7
v_call: TRBV7-8
d_call: TRBD2
cdr3_nt: TGTGCCAGCACCCGACTAGCGCAAGTCTACGAGCAGTACTTC
cdr3_aa: CASTRLAQVYEQYF

clone_size: NA
j_call: TRBJ1-1
v_call: TRBV28
d_call: NA
cdr3_nt: TGTGCCAGCAGTTTATATCGAGGCAGAAGCGATGAAGCTTTCTTT
cdr3_aa: CASSLYRGRSDEAFF

clone_size: NA
j_call: TRBJ2-5
v_call: TRBV5-1
d_call: TRBD2
cdr3_nt: TGCGCCAGCAGCCTAATAGCGGGATCAGGGAAGACCCAGTACTTC
cdr3_aa: CASSLIAGSGKTQYF

clone_size: NA
j_call: TRBJ2-1
v_call: TRBV4-3
d_call: NA
cdr3_nt: TGCGCCAGCAGCCAAGATATCCGGCTAGCGTTGGATGAGCAGTTCTTC
cdr3_aa: CASSQDIRLALDEQFF

clone_size: NA
j_call: TRBJ1-1
v_call: TRBV3-1/TRBV3-2
d_call: TRBD1
cdr3_nt: TGTGCCAGCAGCCAAGAGAAGACAGGGTGGTCTGAAGCTTTCTTT
cdr3_aa: CASSQEKTGWSEAFF

clone_size: NA
j_call: TRBJ2-3
v_call: TRBV5-1
d_call: NA
cdr3_nt: TGCGCCAGCAGCTCTACTAGTTTTTCAGATACGCAGTATTTT
cdr3_aa: CASSSTSFSDTQYF

clone_size: NA
j_call: TRBJ2-1
v_call: TRBV6-5
d_call: TRBD1
cdr3_nt: TGTGCCAGCAAGGGACAGGGGGCCTACAATGAGCAGTTCTTC
cdr3_aa: CASKGQGAYNEQFF

clone_size: NA
j_call: TRBJ2-5
v_call: TRBV18
d_call: NA
cdr3_nt: TGTGCCAGCTCGCCCTCGGGGACAGTTGGACCCGGGGGGACCCAGTACTTC
cdr3_aa: CASSPSGTVGPGGTQYF

clone_size: NA
j_call: TRBJ1-2
v_call: TRBV21-1
d_call: NA
cdr3_nt: TGTGCCAGCAGCAAAGTCCAGGGAAGCTATGGCTACACCTTC
cdr3_aa: CASSKVQGSYGYTF

clone_size: NA
j_call: TRBJ1-5
v_call: TRBV6-1
d_call: NA
cdr3_nt: TGTGCCAGCAGTGAAACGTTGGGGGGATCGCAGCCCCAGCATTTT
cdr3_aa: CASSETLGGSQPQHF

clone_size: NA
j_call: TRBJ2-1
v_call: TRBV7-8
d_call: NA
cdr3_nt: TGTGCCAGCAGCTTAACCTTATCAGGCAATGAGCAGTTCTTC
cdr3_aa: CASSLTLSGNEQFF

clone_size: NA
j_call: TRBJ1-2
v_call: TRBV13
d_call: NA
cdr3_nt: TGTGCCAGCAGCTCCGCAGTGGGCAGCTCTATCTATGGCTACACCTTC
cdr3_aa: CASSSAVGSSIYGYTF

clone_size: NA
j_call: TRBJ2-1
v_call: TRBV24-1
d_call: NA
cdr3_nt: TGTGCCACCAGTGACCAGGGGGGCTCCTACAATGAGCAGTTCTTC
cdr3_aa: CATSDQGGSYNEQFF

clone_size: once
j_call: TRBJ2-2
v_call: TRBV4-3
d_call: NA
cdr3_nt: TGCGCCAGCAGCCAAATGGTGGGAGGTGACACCGGGGAGCTGTTTTTT
cdr3_aa: CASSQMVGGDTGELFF

clone_size: once
j_call: TRBJ2-3
v_call: TRBV9
d_call: TRBD2
cdr3_nt: TGTGCCAGCAGCGGCTCGGGACTAGCGGGAGAGTCGAGGACAGATACGCAGTATTTT
cdr3_aa: CASSGSGLAGESRTDTQYF

clone_size: NA
j_call: TRBJ2-5
v_call: TRBV19
d_call: NA
cdr3_nt: TGTGCCAGTAGTTCCACTCCAGGGGCCCAAGAGACCCAGTACTTC
cdr3_aa: CASSSTPGAQETQYF

clone_size: NA
j_call: TRBJ1-1
v_call: TRBV6-5
d_call: NA
cdr3_nt: TGTGCCAGCAGCTATGCGAACACTGAAGCTTTCTTT
cdr3_aa: CASSYANTEAFF

clone_size: NA
j_call: TRBJ2-7
v_call: TRBV5-5
d_call: NA
cdr3_nt: TGTGCCAGCAGCTTGCAATTGGACGCCGGGATGGGTGAGCAGTACTTC
cdr3_aa: CASSLQLDAGMGEQYF

clone_size: once
j_call: TRBJ2-3
v_call: TRBV5-1
d_call: TRBD2
cdr3_nt: TGCGCCAGCAGCTTGGATAGTAGCGGGAGAGGGGATACGCAGTATTTT
cdr3_aa: CASSLDSSGRGDTQYF

clone_size: NA
j_call: TRBJ2-3
v_call: TRBV9
d_call: TRBD1
cdr3_nt: TGTGCCAGCAGCGTAGGAGGGGACAGGGCATACACAGATACGCAGTATTTT
cdr3_aa: CASSVGGDRAYTDTQYF